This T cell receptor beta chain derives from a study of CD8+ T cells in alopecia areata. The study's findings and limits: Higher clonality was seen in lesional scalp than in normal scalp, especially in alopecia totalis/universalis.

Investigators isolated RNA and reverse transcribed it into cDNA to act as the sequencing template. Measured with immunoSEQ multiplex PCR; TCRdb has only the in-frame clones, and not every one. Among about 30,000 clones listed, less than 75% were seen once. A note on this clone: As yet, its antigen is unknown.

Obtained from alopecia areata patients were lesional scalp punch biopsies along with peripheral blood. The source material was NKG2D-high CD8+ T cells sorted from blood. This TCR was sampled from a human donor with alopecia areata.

Here the CDR3 DNA reads TGTGCCAGCAGCGCCCTCGGACTATACAAGGAGACCCAGTACTTC. It codes for CASSALGLYKETQYF. The V and J genes are TRBV9 and TRBJ2-5, with a weak D call TRBD2 (6 bases). V dropped 3 bases and J dropped 5 bases, with 17 bases sitting between them. Germline V gene lookup returns CDR1 SGDLS and CDR2 YYNGEE. The CDR3 has 15 residues.